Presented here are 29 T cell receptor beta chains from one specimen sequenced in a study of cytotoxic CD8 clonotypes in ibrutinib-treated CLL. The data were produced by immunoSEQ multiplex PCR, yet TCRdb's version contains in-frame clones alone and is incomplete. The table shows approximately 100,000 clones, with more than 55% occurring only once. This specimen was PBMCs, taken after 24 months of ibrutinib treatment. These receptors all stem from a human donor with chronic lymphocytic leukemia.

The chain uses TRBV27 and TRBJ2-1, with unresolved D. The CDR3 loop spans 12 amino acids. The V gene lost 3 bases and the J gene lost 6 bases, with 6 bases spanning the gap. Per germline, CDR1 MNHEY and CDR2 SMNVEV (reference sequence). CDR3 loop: CASSFGGNEQFF. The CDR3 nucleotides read TGTGCCAGCAGTTTTGGTGGCAATGAGCAGTTCTTC.

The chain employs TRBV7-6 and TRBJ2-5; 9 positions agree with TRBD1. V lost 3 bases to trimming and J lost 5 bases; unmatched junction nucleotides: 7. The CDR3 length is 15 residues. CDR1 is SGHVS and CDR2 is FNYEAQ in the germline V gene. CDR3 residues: CASSLGTGSLETQYF. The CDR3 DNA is TGTGCCAGCAGCTTGGGGACAGGGTCGTTGGAGACCCAGTACTTC.

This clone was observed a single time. The CDR3 coding sequence is TGTGCCAGCAGCCCAGGACAGGGGTACACCTTC. Its translation: CASSPGQGYTF. The V call is TRBV7-2, the J call TRBJ1-2, with 9 bases aligning to TRBD1. The V segment lost 5 bases and the J segment 11 bases; nucleotides outside the gene matches: 3. This CDR3 spans 11 amino acids. Germline loops: CDR1 SGHTA, CDR2 FQGNSA.

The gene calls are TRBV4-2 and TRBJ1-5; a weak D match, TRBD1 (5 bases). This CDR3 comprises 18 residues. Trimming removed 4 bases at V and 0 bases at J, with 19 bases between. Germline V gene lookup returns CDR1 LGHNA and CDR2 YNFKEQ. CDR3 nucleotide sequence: TGTGCCAGCAGCCGACCCATGCAGGGACTAAATAGCAATCAGCCCCAGCATTTT. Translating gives CASSRPMQGLNSNQPQHF.

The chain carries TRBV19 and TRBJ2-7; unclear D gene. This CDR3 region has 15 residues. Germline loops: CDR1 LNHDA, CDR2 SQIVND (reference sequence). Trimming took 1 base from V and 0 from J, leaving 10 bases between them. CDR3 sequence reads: CASSIGGSLSYEQYF. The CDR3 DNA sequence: TGTGCCAGTAGTATAGGGGGATCCCTCTCCTACGAGCAGTACTTC.

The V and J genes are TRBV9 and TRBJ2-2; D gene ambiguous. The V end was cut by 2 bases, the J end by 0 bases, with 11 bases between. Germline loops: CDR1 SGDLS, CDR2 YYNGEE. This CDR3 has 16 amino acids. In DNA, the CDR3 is TGTGCCAGCAGCGTTTCGGCACAGTCGAACACCGGGGAGCTGTTTTTT. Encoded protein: CASSVSAQSNTGELFF.

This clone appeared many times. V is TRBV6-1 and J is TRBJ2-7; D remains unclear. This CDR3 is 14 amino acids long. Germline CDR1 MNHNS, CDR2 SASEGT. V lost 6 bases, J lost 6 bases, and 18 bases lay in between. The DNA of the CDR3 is TGTGCCAGCAGGAACCAGGTGGCGGCGCCCGAGCAGTACTTC. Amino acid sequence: CASRNQVAAPEQYF.

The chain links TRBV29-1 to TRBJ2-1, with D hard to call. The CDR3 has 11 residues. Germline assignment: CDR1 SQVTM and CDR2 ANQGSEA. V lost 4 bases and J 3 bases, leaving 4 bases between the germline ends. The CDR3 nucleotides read TGCAGCGTTGTGGTCTACAATGAGCAGTTCTTC. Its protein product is CSVVVYNEQFF.

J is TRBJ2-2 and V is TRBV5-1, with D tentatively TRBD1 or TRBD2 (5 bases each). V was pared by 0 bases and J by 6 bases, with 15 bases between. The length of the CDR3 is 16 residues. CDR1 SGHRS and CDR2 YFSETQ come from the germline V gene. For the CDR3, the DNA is TGCGCCAGCAGCTTGGTGGGACCCATGAAGGCCGGGGAGCTGTTTTTT. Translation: CASSLVGPMKAGELFF.

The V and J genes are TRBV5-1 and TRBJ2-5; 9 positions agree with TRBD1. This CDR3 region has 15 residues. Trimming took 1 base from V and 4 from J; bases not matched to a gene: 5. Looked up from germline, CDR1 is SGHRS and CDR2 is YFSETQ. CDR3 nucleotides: TGCGCCAGCAGCTTGACAGGGGGCGATCGAGAGACCCAGTACTTC. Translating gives CASSLTGGDRETQYF.

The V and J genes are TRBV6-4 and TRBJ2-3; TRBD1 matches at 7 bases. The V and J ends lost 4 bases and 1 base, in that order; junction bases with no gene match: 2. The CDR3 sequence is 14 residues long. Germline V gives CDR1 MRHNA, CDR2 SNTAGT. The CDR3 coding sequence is TGTGCCAGCAGTGGACAGGGCGGCACAGATACGCAGTATTTT. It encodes CASSGQGGTDTQYF.

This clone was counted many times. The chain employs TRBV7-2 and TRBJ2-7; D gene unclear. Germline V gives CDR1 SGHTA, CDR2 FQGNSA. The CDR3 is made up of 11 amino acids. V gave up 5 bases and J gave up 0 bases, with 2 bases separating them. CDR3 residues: CASSASYEQYF. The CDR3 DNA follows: TGTGCCAGCAGCGCCTCCTACGAGCAGTACTTC.

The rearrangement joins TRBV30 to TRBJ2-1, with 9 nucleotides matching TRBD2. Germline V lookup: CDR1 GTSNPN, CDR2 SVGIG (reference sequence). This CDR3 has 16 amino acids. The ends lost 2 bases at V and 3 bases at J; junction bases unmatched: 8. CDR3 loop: CAWSRSSGGFYNEQFF. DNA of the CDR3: TGTGCCTGGAGTAGGAGTAGCGGGGGATTCTACAATGAGCAGTTCTTC.

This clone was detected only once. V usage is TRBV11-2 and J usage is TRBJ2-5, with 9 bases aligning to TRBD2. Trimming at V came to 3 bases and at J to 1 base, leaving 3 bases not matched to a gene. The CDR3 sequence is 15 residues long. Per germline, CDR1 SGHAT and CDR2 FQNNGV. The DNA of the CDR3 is TGTGCCAGCAGCTTGAGCGGGGGGCCCCAAGAGACCCAGTACTTC. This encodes CASSLSGGPQETQYF.

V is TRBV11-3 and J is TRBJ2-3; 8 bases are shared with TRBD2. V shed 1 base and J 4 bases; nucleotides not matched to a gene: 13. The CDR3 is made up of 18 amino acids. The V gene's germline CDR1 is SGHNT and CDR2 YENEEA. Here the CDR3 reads CASSLGNRLAPDPDTQYF. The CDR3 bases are TGTGCCAGCAGCTTAGGAAATCGACTAGCGCCTGACCCAGATACGCAGTATTTT.

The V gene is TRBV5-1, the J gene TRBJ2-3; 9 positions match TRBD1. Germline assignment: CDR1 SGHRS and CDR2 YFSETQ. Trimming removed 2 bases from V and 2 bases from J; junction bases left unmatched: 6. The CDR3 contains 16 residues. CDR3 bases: TGCGCCAGCAGCTTACGACAGGGGGGACCCACAGATACGCAGTATTTT. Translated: CASSLRQGGPTDTQYF.

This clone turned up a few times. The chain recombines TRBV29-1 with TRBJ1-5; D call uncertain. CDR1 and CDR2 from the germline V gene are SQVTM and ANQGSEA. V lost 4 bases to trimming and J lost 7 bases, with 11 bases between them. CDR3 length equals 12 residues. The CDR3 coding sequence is TGCAGCGTTGGGGGTATTGACCAGCCCCAGCATTTT. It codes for CSVGGIDQPQHF.

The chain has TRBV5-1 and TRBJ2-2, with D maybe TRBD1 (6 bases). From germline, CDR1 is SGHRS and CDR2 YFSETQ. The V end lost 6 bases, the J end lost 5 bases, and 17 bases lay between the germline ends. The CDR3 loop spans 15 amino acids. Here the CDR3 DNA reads TGCGCCAGCACCGGGACACCCGGCGGGACCGGGGAGCTGTTTTTT. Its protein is CASTGTPGGTGELFF. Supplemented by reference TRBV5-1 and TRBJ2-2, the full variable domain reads KAGVTQTPRYLIKTRGQQVTLSCSPISGHRSVSWYQQTPGQGLQFLFEYFSETQRNKGNFPGRFSGRQFSNSRSEMNVSTLELGDSALYLCASTGTPGGTGELFFGEGSRLTVL.

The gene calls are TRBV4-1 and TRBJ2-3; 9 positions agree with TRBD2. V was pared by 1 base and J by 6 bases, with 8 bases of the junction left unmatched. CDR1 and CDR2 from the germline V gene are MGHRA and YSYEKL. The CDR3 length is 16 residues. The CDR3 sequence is CASSQGVAGAPDTQYF. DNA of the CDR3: TGCGCCAGCAGCCAAGGGGTAGCGGGGGCCCCGGATACGCAGTATTTT.

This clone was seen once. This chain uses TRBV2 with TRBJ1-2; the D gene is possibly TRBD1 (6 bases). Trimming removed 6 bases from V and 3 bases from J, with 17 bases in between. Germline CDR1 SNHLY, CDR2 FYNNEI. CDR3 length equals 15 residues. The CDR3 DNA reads TGTGCCAGCAGCGCGACAGGAGGTAGAGACTATGGCTACACCTTC. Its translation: CASSATGGRDYGYTF.

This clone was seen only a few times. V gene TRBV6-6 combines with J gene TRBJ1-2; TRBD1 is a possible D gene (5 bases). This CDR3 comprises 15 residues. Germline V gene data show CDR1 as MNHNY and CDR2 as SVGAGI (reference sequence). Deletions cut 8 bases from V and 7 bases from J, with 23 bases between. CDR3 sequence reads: CASCPQGFLTTGYTF. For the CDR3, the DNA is TGTGCCAGCTGCCCCCAGGGATTCTTGACTACTGGCTACACCTTC.

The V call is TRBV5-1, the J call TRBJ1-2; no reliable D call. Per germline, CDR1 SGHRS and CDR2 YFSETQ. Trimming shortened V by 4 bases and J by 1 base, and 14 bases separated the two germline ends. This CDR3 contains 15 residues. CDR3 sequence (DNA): TGCGCCAGCAGCGTCGCCCGGGAAAGTAACTATGGCTACACCTTC. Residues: CASSVARESNYGYTF. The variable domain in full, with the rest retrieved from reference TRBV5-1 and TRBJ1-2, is KAGVTQTPRYLIKTRGQQVTLSCSPISGHRSVSWYQQTPGQGLQFLFEYFSETQRNKGNFPGRFSGRQFSNSRSEMNVSTLELGDSALYLCASSVARESNYGYTFGSGTRLTVV.

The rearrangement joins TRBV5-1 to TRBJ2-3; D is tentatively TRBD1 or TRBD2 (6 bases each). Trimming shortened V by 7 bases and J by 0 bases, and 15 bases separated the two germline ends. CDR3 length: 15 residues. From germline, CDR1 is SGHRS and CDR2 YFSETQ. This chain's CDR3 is CASGVGGPSTDTQYF. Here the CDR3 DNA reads TGCGCCAGCGGGGTTGGGGGGCCGAGCACAGATACGCAGTATTTT.

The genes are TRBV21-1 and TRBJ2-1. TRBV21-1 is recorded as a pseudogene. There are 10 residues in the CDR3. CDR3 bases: TGTGCCAGCAAGATGGGTGAGCAGTTCTTC. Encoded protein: CASKMGEQFF.

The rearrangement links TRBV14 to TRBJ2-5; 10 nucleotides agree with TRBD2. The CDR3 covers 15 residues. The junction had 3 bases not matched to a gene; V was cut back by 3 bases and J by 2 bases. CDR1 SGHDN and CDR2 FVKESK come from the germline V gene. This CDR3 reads CASSHGLAVQETQYF. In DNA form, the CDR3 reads TGTGCCAGCAGCCATGGACTAGCGGTACAAGAGACCCAGTACTTC.

The CDR3: CAWSTRVGDTQYF. The CDR3 coding sequence is TGTGCCTGGAGTACCCGGGTAGGCGATACGCAGTATTTT. The chain carries TRBV30 and TRBJ2-3; no clear D gene. Trimming removed 2 bases at V and 6 bases at J, with 12 bases between. Germline values: CDR1 GTSNPN, CDR2 SVGIG (reference sequence). The CDR3 spans 13 residues.

The CDR3: CASSPAGSREKLFF. CDR3 DNA sequence: TGTGCCAGCAGCCCTGCGGGGTCCCGGGAAAAACTGTTTTTT. The chain employs TRBV4-2 and TRBJ1-4, with no clear D. CDR3 length: 14 amino acids. V dropped 4 bases and J dropped 8 bases, with 14 bases sitting between them. Germline CDR1 is LGHNA and CDR2 is YNFKEQ.

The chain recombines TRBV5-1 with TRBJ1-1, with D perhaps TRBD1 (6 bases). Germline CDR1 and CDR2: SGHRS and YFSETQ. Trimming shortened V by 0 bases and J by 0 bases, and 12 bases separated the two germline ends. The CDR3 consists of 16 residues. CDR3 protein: CASSLEQGRMNTEAFF. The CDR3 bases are TGCGCCAGCAGCTTGGAGCAGGGGAGGATGAACACTGAAGCTTTCTTT.

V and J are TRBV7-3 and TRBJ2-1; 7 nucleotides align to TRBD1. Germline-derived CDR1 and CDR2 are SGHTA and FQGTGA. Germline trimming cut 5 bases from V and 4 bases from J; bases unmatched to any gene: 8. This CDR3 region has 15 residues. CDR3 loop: CASSKRTGLYNEQFF. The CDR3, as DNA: TGTGCCAGCAGCAAACGGACAGGTTTATACAATGAGCAGTTCTTC.